These T cell receptor beta chains were read from a single sample in a study of blood T cell repertoires in COVID-19. The protocol was immunoSEQ multiplex PCR, while the TCRdb copy is restricted to in-frame clones and leaves out a portion. The sample yields about 120,000 clones, 79% seen once. Sample: peripheral blood. The receptors come from a woman older than 75 with acute or convalescent COVID-19. The CDR3 runs from the conserved cysteine through the conserved F or W. Each record gives: J gene, D gene, clone size, V gene, CDR3 protein, CDR3 DNA. A D gene is named only where the DNA matches it firmly. Rows give clone size only sometimes, using once, few, many, or a class for an expanded clone.

>TRBJ1-2|-|-|TRBV30
CACGGFDTNGYTF
TGTGCCTGCGGGGGTTTTGATACCAATGGCTACACCTTC
>TRBJ1-2|TRBD1|-|TRBV19
CASSKRDSLHYGYTF
TGTGCCAGTAGTAAACGGGACAGCTTACACTATGGCTACACCTTC
>TRBJ1-5|TRBD1|-|TRBV19
CASSPGTGGSNQPQHF
TGTGCCAGTAGTCCTGGGACAGGAGGTAGCAATCAGCCCCAGCATTTT
>TRBJ2-3|TRBD2|-|TRBV5-1
CASSLWGGSTDTQYF
TGCGCCAGCAGCTTGTGGGGGGGGAGCACAGATACGCAGTATTTT
>TRBJ1-2|-|once|TRBV4-3
CASSQDRVTGYTF
TGCGCCAGCAGCCAAGATCGGGTGACCGGCTACACCTTC
>TRBJ2-5|TRBD2|-|TRBV5-4
CASSLSSGRPQETQYF
TGTGCCAGCAGCTTGTCTAGCGGGAGGCCACAAGAGACCCAGTACTTC
>TRBJ2-5|TRBD1|-|TRBV19
CASSMEDRGWETQYF
TGTGCCAGTAGTATGGAGGACAGGGGTTGGGAGACCCAGTACTTC
>TRBJ2-2|TRBD1|few|TRBV9
CASSPHQGATGELFF
TGTGCCAGCAGCCCGCACCAGGGGGCGACCGGGGAGCTGTTTTTT
>TRBJ1-5|-|few|TRBV18
CASSPLRIANQPQHF
TGTGCCAGCTCACCATTGAGGATAGCAAATCAGCCCCAGCATTTT
>TRBJ2-7|-|once|TRBV28
CASSPHSVTLAYEQYF
TGTGCCAGCAGTCCCCATAGTGTTACCCTCGCCTACGAGCAGTACTTC
>TRBJ1-4|-|-|TRBV7-9
CASSLGTGANEKLFF
TGTGCCAGCAGCTTAGGGACTGGGGCTAATGAAAAACTGTTTTTT
>TRBJ2-7|-|once|TRBV19
CASSRKAGDEQYF
TGTGCCAGTAGTAGAAAGGCAGGGGACGAGCAGTACTTC
>TRBJ2-1|TRBD2|-|TRBV4-1
CASSQRFGTSGRNEQFF
TGCGCCAGCAGCCAGAGATTCGGGACTAGCGGGAGGAATGAGCAGTTCTTC
>TRBJ2-5|TRBD2|-|TRBV5-1
CASSFGSGRVIETQYF
TGCGCCAGCAGCTTTGGTAGCGGGAGGGTAATAGAGACCCAGTACTTC
>TRBJ1-3|-|few|TRBV6-2/TRBV6-3
CASSPEYSGNTIYF
TGTGCCAGCAGTCCCGAGTACTCTGGAAACACCATATATTTT
>TRBJ1-1|-|-|TRBV5-1
CASSLRTGDRTEAFF
TGCGCCAGCAGCTTGCGGACGGGAGATCGAACTGAAGCTTTCTTT
>TRBJ2-3|TRBD2|-|TRBV6-2/TRBV6-3
CASSSRGKTSSSTDTQYF
TGTGCCAGCAGCTCACGGGGGAAGACTAGCTCCAGCACAGATACGCAGTATTTT
>TRBJ2-7|TRBD1|-|TRBV5-6
CASSPLAGGQGNYEQYF
TGTGCCAGCAGCCCGTTAGCCGGAGGACAGGGAAACTACGAGCAGTACTTC
>TRBJ2-5|-|-|TRBV2
CASSENGGQETQYF
TGTGCCAGCAGTGAAAACGGGGGCCAAGAGACCCAGTACTTC
>TRBJ2-7|-|-|TRBV7-9
CASSRSVPYEQYF
TGTGCCAGCAGTCGGTCGGTACCCTACGAGCAGTACTTC
>TRBJ1-2|-|-|TRBV30
CAWEDLGRGYGYTF
TGTGCCTGGGAGGACTTGGGCCGAGGGTATGGCTACACCTTC
>TRBJ2-1|TRBD2|few|TRBV24-1
CATSDSGLAGGRSYNEQFF
TGTGCCACCAGTGATTCGGGACTAGCGGGGGGTCGATCCTACAATGAGCAGTTCTTC
>TRBJ1-1|-|-|TRBV3-1/TRBV3-2
CASSQTGNTEAFF
TGTGCCAGCAGCCAAACGGGGAACACTGAAGCTTTCTTT
>TRBJ2-5|TRBD1|-|TRBV7-9
CASSYGTGQETQYF
TGTGCCAGCAGTTACGGGACAGGACAAGAGACCCAGTACTTC
>TRBJ2-1|TRBD2|-|TRBV27
CASRGGLAGVYNEQFF
TGTGCCAGCAGGGGAGGACTAGCGGGAGTCTACAATGAGCAGTTCTTC
>TRBJ1-2|TRBD1|few|TRBV28
CASSLGQGVGYTF
TGTGCCAGCAGTCTCGGACAGGGGGTAGGCTACACCTTC
>TRBJ2-4|TRBD2|-|TRBV5-1
CASSPGAGVGNIQYF
TGCGCCAGCAGCCCCGGGGCGGGAGTAGGAAACATTCAGTACTTC
>TRBJ2-2|TRBD1|-|TRBV6-5
CASRTGVFAGELFF
TGTGCCAGCAGGACAGGGGTATTCGCCGGGGAGCTGTTTTTT
>TRBJ2-5|TRBD2|-|TRBV6-5
CATSGSGGQETQYF
TGTGCCACCAGCGGCAGCGGGGGGCAAGAGACCCAGTACTTC
>TRBJ2-7|-|-|TRBV28
CASRGGQPYEQYF
TGTGCCAGCAGGGGGGGACAGCCCTACGAGCAGTACTTC
>TRBJ1-1|-|-|TRBV5-6
CASSLTGNSEAFF
TGTGCCAGCAGCTTGACAGGGAACTCTGAAGCTTTCTTT
>TRBJ2-2|-|-|TRBV7-3
CASSLTGHVNTGELFF
TGTGCCAGCAGCTTAACGGGACATGTGAACACCGGGGAGCTGTTTTTT
>TRBJ2-1|-|-|TRBV19
CASSSPGHRYNEQFF
TGTGCCAGTAGTTCCCCGGGACACCGATACAATGAGCAGTTCTTC